What follows are 27 T cell receptor beta chains derived from one specimen sequenced in a study of T cells in Graves' hyperthyroidism and ophthalmopathy. Authors of the study amplified TCR beta CDR3 regions from RNA transcripts. When the TCR CDR3 underwent first-round RT-PCR, the HTBI primer set was used. TCRdb re-called the multiplex PCR reads with MiXCR, one entry per CDR3 protein. The table lists over 500,000 distinct CDR3 sequences, under 20% of them singletons. Source material: blood. Source of these receptors: a woman between 18 and 30 years old with Graves' ophthalmopathy.

This clonotype was seen ten or more times. This sequence joins TRBV28 and TRBJ2-3, with 8 nucleotides matching TRBD1. This CDR3 spans 16 amino acids. V lost 3 bases to trimming and J lost 2 bases; unmatched junction nucleotides: 7. Germline V gene sequence: CDR1 MDHEN, CDR2 SYDVKM. The CDR3 region is CASSFLRTGPTDTQYF. The CDR3 DNA is TGTGCCAGCAGTTTCCTCCGGACAGGGCCCACAGATACGCAGTATTTT.

The sample holds a few counts of this clonotype. The CDR3 loop reads CASSLDPGTSSYNEQFF. CDR3 DNA sequence: TGTGCCAGCAGCTTGGATCCCGGGACGAGCTCCTACAATGAGCAGTTCTTC. The chain combines TRBV5-8 with TRBJ2-1; perhaps D is TRBD1 or TRBD2 (5 bases each). This CDR3 is built from 17 residues. The germline V and J ends were trimmed by 0 bases and 0 bases, with 13 bases remaining between them. Looked up from germline, CDR1 is SGHTS and CDR2 is YDEGEE.

This sequence joins TRBV6-2 or TRBV6-3 and TRBJ2-1; D uncertain. The germline CDR1 and CDR2 sequences are MNHEY and SVGEGT. The CDR3 loop spans 12 amino acids. The V and J ends lost 8 bases and 0 bases respectively, with 5 bases between them. This CDR3 reads CASGISYNEQFF. The DNA for the CDR3 is TGTGCCAGCGGAATCTCCTACAATGAGCAGTTCTTC.

The genes are TRBV3-1 and TRBJ2-1, with TRBD2 as a possible D gene (5 bases). The germline gives CDR1 LGHDT, CDR2 YNNKEL (reference sequence). The germline V and J ends were trimmed by 4 bases and 5 bases, with 18 bases remaining between them. The CDR3 has 16 amino acids. The CDR3 bases are TGTGCCAGCAGCCTCTCAAAGGTTGGACTCAACAATGAGCAGTTCTTC. Translation gives CASSLSKVGLNNEQFF.

This clonotype appeared many times. V and J are TRBV28 and TRBJ1-5; 10 nucleotides match TRBD1. CDR3 length: 15 residues. V lost 8 bases to trimming and J lost 4 bases; unmatched junction nucleotides: 8. Germline V gene lookup returns CDR1 MDHEN and CDR2 SYDVKM. CDR3 sequence reads: CASSFPGQGNQPQHF. The CDR3 DNA reads as TGTGCCAGCTCCTTTCCGGGACAGGGGAATCAGCCCCAGCATTTT.

V gene TRBV7-9 combines with J gene TRBJ2-3, with a tentative D call TRBD2 (6 bases). Germline values: CDR1 SEHNR, CDR2 FQNEAQ (reference sequence). The CDR3 length is 15 residues. The V end lost 7 bases, the J end lost 6 bases, and 20 bases lay between the germline ends. CDR3 DNA sequence: TGTGCCAGCACCAATTTGGTGGAGGGGCCCGATACGCAGTATTTT. This translates into CASTNLVEGPDTQYF.

Of note for this clonotype: A much larger clone lies one base from this, so it may be a read error. The rearrangement joins TRBV3-1 to TRBJ1-1; TRBD1 matches at 7 bases. Per germline, CDR1 LGHDT and CDR2 YNNKEL (reference sequence). Trimming at V came to 5 bases and at J to 3 bases, leaving 6 bases not matched to a gene. The CDR3 is 14 residues long. The DNA for the CDR3 is TGTGCCAGCAGCTCGACAGGGATGGACACTGAAGCTTTCTTT. Its protein product is CASSSTGMDTEAFF.

The chain uses TRBV29-1 and TRBJ1-1; D call uncertain. The CDR3 sequence is 9 residues long. V was shortened by 2 bases and J by 10 bases, with 5 bases between the two germline ends. Looked up from germline, CDR1 is SQVTM and CDR2 is ANQGSEA. Here the CDR3 DNA reads TGCAGCGTTGAATCCGGAGCTTTCTTT. Translated: CSVESGAFF.

The sample holds many counts of this clonotype. The CDR3 reads CSARPPGYEQYF. The CDR3 nucleotides read TGCAGTGCTAGGCCCCCCGGGTACGAGCAGTACTTC. The V and J genes are TRBV20-1 and TRBJ2-7; D call uncertain. The germline V gene encodes CDR1 DFQATT and CDR2 SNEGSKA (reference sequence). V lost 3 bases, J lost 4 bases, and 10 bases lay in between. The CDR3 is made up of 12 amino acids.

The table lists this clonotype with many counts. The rearrangement joins TRBV6-1 to TRBJ1-5; the D is unclear. CDR3 length equals 16 residues. Between the trimmed V and J ends, which lost 2 bases and 2 bases, there was a span of 13 bases. Germline lookup yields CDR1 MNHNS and CDR2 SASEGT. DNA for the CDR3: TGTGCCAGCAGTGAAATGGAGGGATATGGCAATCAGCCCCAGCATTTT. Protein product: CASSEMEGYGNQPQHF.

This clonotype turned up a few times. The chain couples TRBV7-2 to TRBJ1-2; 7 bases are shared with TRBD1. Looked up from germline, CDR1 is SGHTA and CDR2 is FQGNSA. The CDR3 is 15 amino acids. J gave up 5 bases and V 1 base, and 7 bases lay outside the gene matches. This chain's CDR3 is CASSLGGGGGYGYTF. CDR3 bases: TGTGCCAGCAGCTTAGGGGGAGGGGGCGGGTATGGCTACACCTTC.

The V and J genes are TRBV7-9 and TRBJ1-2; 9 nucleotides align to TRBD1. This CDR3 contains 16 residues. V lost 4 bases and J lost 1; bases outside the gene matches: 7. CDR1 is SEHNR and CDR2 is FQNEAQ in the germline V gene (reference sequence). In nucleotides, the CDR3 is TGTGCCAGCAGCTCGACGCTGACAGGGGGTAACTATGGCTACACCTTC. Translation: CASSSTLTGGNYGYTF.

The sample holds a few counts of this clonotype. V is TRBV7-9 and J is TRBJ2-5; 13 bases map to TRBD2. The germline CDR1 and CDR2 sequences are SEHNR and FQNEAQ (reference sequence). V was pared by 2 bases and J by 5 bases, with 5 bases of the junction left unmatched. The CDR3 spans 16 residues. The CDR3 DNA reads TGTGCCAGCAGCTTAAAGGGACTAGCGGGGTTTGAGACCCAGTACTTC. It is translated as CASSLKGLAGFETQYF.

The sample holds a few counts of this clonotype. The chain couples TRBV7-2 to TRBJ1-4; TRBD1 is a possible D gene (6 bases). The V gene lost 0 bases and the J gene lost 3 bases, with 11 bases spanning the gap. Germline V gives CDR1 SGHTA, CDR2 FQGNSA. The CDR3 extends over 16 amino acids. In nucleotides, the CDR3 is TGTGCCAGCAGCTTAGCGGGCGGGGGGCCTAATGAAAAACTGTTTTTT. Amino acids: CASSLAGGGPNEKLFF.

This clonotype was seen many times. The chain uses TRBV29-1 and TRBJ1-1, with TRBD1 identical over 9 bases. V was clipped by 5 bases and J by 5 bases; unmatched bases: 9. The CDR3 is 14 residues long. In germline, CDR1 is SQVTM, CDR2 ANQGSEA. The DNA for the CDR3 is TGCAGCGTTAGGGCGACAGGGGGTAGGACTGAAGCTTTCTTT. It encodes CSVRATGGRTEAFF.

This clonotype was detected many times. The V and J genes are TRBV20-1 and TRBJ2-7; possible D gene TRBD1, 5 bases. The CDR3 is 11 amino acids. The V and J ends lost 3 bases and 6 bases respectively, with 9 bases between them. CDR1 and CDR2 from the germline V gene are DFQATT and SNEGSKA (reference sequence). The DNA for the CDR3 is TGCAGTGCTAGTCCACAGGCCGAGCAGTACTTC. Translation gives CSASPQAEQYF.

This clonotype was observed many times. The rearrangement joins TRBV19 to TRBJ1-1, with D possibly TRBD1 on 5 matching bases. Germline CDR1 LNHDA, CDR2 SQIVND (reference sequence). V lost 11 bases to trimming and J lost 0 bases, with 16 bases between them. The CDR3 has 14 amino acids. CDR3 DNA: TGTGCCTCCCAGGATGGGGACTTGAACACTGAAGCTTTCTTT. Amino acids: CASQDGDLNTEAFF.

V and J are TRBV5-8 and TRBJ2-7; D gene uncertain. In germline, CDR1 is SGHTS, CDR2 YDEGEE. Trimming took off 0 bases at V and 2 bases at J, with 9 bases between the two ends. The CDR3 is 14 residues long. The CDR3 spells CASSLERIPYEQYF. The CDR3 nucleotides are TGTGCCAGCAGCTTGGAACGGATCCCCTACGAGCAGTACTTC.

There are many counts of this clonotype. The chain is built from TRBV6-1 and TRBJ2-1, with 10 bases that match TRBD2. CDR3 length equals 15 residues. Germline loops: CDR1 MNHNS, CDR2 SASEGT. The V and J ends lost 6 bases and 1 base, in that order; junction bases with no gene match: 3. CDR3 sequence (DNA): TGTGCCAGCAGAGAGACTAGCGGGTCCTACAATGAGCAGTTCTTC. This sequence encodes CASRETSGSYNEQFF.

The CDR3 reads CSVEDVGPTSGTYEQYF. The CDR3 nucleotides are TGCAGCGTTGAAGATGTCGGACCCACTTCGGGAACCTACGAGCAGTACTTC. The chain links TRBV29-1 to TRBJ2-7, with a possible D match to TRBD2 (5 bases). Trimming removed 0 bases from V and 2 bases from J, with 20 bases in between. Germline values: CDR1 SQVTM, CDR2 ANQGSEA. The CDR3 runs to 17 residues.

The J gene is TRBJ1-4, the V gene TRBV4-1, with 7 bases that match TRBD1. Germline lookup yields CDR1 MGHRA and CDR2 YSYEKL. CDR3 length: 14 residues. V lost 7 bases to trimming and J lost 4 bases; unmatched junction nucleotides: 6. The CDR3 region is CASTETGYNEKLFF. CDR3 nucleotides: TGCGCCAGCACAGAGACAGGGTATAATGAAAAACTGTTTTTT.

The J gene is TRBJ1-6, the V gene TRBV7-2; no firm D call. Trimming removed 1 base from V and 10 bases from J, with 11 bases in between. The CDR3 runs 14 residues. The V gene's germline CDR1 is SGHTA and CDR2 FQGNSA. The CDR3 loop reads CASSLGTTGSPLHF. Written as DNA, the CDR3 is TGTGCCAGCAGCTTAGGGACCACGGGCTCACCCCTCCACTTT.

This chain uses TRBV15 with TRBJ1-1; 7 bases are a match to TRBD1. V trimming: 5 bases; J trimming: 0 bases; junction bases outside the gene matches: 6. Germline V CDR1 and CDR2: LNHNV, YYDKDF (reference sequence). The CDR3 is made up of 15 amino acids. The CDR3 bases are TGTGCCACCAGCGTGGGAGGGGGCTTGAACACTGAAGCTTTCTTT. This encodes CATSVGGGLNTEAFF.

This clonotype was seen a handful of times. The chain is built from TRBV11-2 and TRBJ2-2; perhaps TRBD2 as D (7 bases). The CDR3 spans 16 residues. CDR1 SGHAT and CDR2 FQNNGV come from the germline V gene. V was shortened by 3 bases and J by 6 bases, with 17 bases between the two germline ends. CDR3 sequence (DNA): TGTGCCAGCAGCTTCCCTGCGACGGGGGGCCCCGGGGAGCTGTTTTTT. This translates into CASSFPATGGPGELFF. Combining the CDR3 with reference TRBV11-2 and TRBJ2-2 gives the whole variable domain EAGVAQSPRYKIIEKRQSVAFWCNPISGHATLYWYQQILGQGPKLLIQFQNNGVVDDSQLPKDRFSAERLKGVDSTLKIQPAKLEDSAVYLCASSFPATGGPGELFFGEGSRLTVL.

This clonotype was seen many times. The J gene is TRBJ2-3, the V gene TRBV9; TRBD2 agrees at 11 bases. CDR1 and CDR2 (germline): SGDLS, YYNGEE. The V and J ends lost 3 bases and 2 bases, in that order; junction bases with no gene match: 5. The CDR3 spans 16 residues. In nucleotides, the CDR3 is TGTGCCAGCAGCGCTCATAGCGGGGGGGCCACAGATACGCAGTATTTT. Translation gives CASSAHSGGATDTQYF. The full variable domain, rest sourced from reference TRBV9 and TRBJ2-3, is DSGVTQTPKHLITATGQRVTLRCSPRSGDLSVYWYQQSLDQGLQFLIQYYNGEERAKGNILERFSAQQFPDLHSELNLSSLELGDSALYFCASSAHSGGATDTQYFGPGTRLTVL.

This sequence joins TRBV7-3 and TRBJ2-3, with TRBD1 matching 8 bases. J lost 2 bases, V lost 3 bases, and 7 bases had no gene match. Per the germline V gene, CDR1 is SGHTA and CDR2 is FQGTGA. The CDR3 consists of 16 residues. CDR3 sequence (DNA): TGTGCCAGCAGCTTGGCAGGGGGCTCCCCCACAGATACGCAGTATTTT. This codes for CASSLAGGSPTDTQYF.

This clonotype was seen at least ten times. The V and J genes are TRBV9 and TRBJ2-5; possibly TRBD1 for D (6 bases). Looked up from germline, CDR1 is SGDLS and CDR2 is YYNGEE. This CDR3 has 12 amino acids. V dropped 3 bases and J dropped 7 bases, with 10 bases sitting between them. The CDR3 region is CASSAPTGTQYF. The CDR3 nucleotides are TGTGCCAGCAGCGCGCCGACAGGGACCCAGTACTTC.